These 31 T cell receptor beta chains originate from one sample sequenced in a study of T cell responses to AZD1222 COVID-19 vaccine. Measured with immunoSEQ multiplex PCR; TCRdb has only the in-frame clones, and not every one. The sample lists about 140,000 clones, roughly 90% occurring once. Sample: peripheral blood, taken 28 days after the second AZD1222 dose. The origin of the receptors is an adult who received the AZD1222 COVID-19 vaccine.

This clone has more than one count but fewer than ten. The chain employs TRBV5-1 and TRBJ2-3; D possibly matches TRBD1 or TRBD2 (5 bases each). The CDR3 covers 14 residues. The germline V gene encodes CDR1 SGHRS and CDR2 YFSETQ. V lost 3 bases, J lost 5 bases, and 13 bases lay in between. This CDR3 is CASSSDPGRDTQYF. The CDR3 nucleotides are TGCGCCAGCAGCTCGGACCCAGGGAGAGATACGCAGTATTTT.

CDR3 amino acids: CASSQELGIYEQYF. The DNA of the CDR3 is TGCGCCAGCAGCCAAGAACTGGGTATTTACGAGCAGTACTTC. The rearrangement uses TRBV4-3 and TRBJ2-7; D is unclear. The CDR3 covers 14 residues. Germline lookup yields CDR1 LGHNA and CDR2 YSLEER. V gave up 0 bases and J gave up 4 bases, with 10 bases separating them.

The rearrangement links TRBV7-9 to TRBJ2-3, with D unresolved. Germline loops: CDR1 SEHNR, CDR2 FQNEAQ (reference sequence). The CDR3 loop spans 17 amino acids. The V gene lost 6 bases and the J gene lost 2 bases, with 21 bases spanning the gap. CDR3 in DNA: TGTGCCAGCAGAGCCCGGATCTCCGAGAAATTCACAGATACGCAGTATTTT. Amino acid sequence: CASRARISEKFTDTQYF. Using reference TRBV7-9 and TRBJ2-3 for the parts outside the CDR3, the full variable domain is DTGVSQNPRHKITKRGQNVTFRCDPISEHNRLYWYRQTLGQGPEFLTYFQNEAQLEKSRLLSDRFSAERPKGSFSTLEIQRTEQGDSAMYLCASRARISEKFTDTQYFGPGTRLTVL.

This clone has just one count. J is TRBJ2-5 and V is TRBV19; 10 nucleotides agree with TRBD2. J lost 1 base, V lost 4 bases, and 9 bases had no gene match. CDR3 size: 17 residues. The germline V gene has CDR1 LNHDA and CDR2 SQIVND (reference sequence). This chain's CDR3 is CASSTPNSGGFQETQYF. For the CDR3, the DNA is TGTGCCAGTAGTACCCCTAATAGCGGGGGGTTCCAAGAGACCCAGTACTTC.

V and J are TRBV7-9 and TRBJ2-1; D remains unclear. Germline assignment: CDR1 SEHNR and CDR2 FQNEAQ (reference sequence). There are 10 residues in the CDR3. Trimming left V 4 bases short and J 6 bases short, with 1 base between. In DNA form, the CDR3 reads TGTGCCAGCAGCTCCAATGAGCAGTTCTTC. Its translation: CASSSNEQFF.

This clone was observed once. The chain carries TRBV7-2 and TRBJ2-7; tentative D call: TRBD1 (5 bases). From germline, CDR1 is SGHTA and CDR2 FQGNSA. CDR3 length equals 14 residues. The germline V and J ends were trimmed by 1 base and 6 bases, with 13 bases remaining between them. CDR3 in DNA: TGTGCCAGCAGCTTAGTAACTACAGGCTCCGAGCAGTACTTC. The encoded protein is CASSLVTTGSEQYF.

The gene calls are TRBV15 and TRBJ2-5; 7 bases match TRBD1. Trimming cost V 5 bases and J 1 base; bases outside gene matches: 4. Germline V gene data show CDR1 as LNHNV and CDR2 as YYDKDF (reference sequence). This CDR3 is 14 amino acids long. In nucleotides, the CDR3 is TGTGCCACCAGCCCGACAGGGCCCCAAGAGACCCAGTACTTC. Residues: CATSPTGPQETQYF. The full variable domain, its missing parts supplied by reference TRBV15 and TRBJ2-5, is DAMVIQNPRYQVTQFGKPVTLSCSQTLNHNVMYWYQQKSSQAPKLLFHYYDKDFNNEADTPDNFQSRRPNTSFCFLDIRSPGLGDTAMYLCATSPTGPQETQYFGPGTRLLVL.

The CDR3 loop reads CASSLATPTVPGNLRNIQYF. CDR3 bases: TGCGCCAGCAGCTTGGCCACGCCTACGGTCCCGGGCAATCTGAGAAACATTCAGTACTTC. This rearrangement joins TRBV5-1 to TRBJ2-4; no definite D call. The CDR3 sequence is 20 residues long. Germline V gives CDR1 SGHRS, CDR2 YFSETQ. V shed 0 bases and J shed 6 bases, with 28 bases lying between them.

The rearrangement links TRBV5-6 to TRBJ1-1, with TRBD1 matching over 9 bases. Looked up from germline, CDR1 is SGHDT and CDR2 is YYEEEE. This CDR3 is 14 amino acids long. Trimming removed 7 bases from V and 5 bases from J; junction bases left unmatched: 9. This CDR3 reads CASGETGGGTEAFF. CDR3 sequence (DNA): TGTGCCAGCGGCGAAACAGGGGGCGGGACTGAAGCTTTCTTT.

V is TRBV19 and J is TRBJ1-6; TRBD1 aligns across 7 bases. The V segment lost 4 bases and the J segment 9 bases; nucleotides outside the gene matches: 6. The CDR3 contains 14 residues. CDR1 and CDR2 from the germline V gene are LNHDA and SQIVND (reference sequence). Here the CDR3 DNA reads TGTGCCAGTAGTAGACAGGGAAGCAGTTCACCCCTCCACTTT. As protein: CASSRQGSSSPLHF.

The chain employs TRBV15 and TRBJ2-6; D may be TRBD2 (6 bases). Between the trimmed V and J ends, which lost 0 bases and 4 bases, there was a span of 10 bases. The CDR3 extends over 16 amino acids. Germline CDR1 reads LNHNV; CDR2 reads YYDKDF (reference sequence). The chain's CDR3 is CATSRDAGRGANVLTF. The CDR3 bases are TGTGCCACCAGCAGAGATGCGGGGAGGGGGGCCAACGTCCTGACTTTC. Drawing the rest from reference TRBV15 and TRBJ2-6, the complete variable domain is DAMVIQNPRYQVTQFGKPVTLSCSQTLNHNVMYWYQQKSSQAPKLLFHYYDKDFNNEADTPDNFQSRRPNTSFCFLDIRSPGLGDTAMYLCATSRDAGRGANVLTFGAGSRLTVL.

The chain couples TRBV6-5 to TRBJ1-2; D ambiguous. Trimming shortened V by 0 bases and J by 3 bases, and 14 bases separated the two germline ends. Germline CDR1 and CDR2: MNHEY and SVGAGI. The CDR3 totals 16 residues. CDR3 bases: TGTGCCAGCAGTTACTCGAGCGCCAACTCCTACTATGGCTACACCTTC. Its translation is CASSYSSANSYYGYTF.

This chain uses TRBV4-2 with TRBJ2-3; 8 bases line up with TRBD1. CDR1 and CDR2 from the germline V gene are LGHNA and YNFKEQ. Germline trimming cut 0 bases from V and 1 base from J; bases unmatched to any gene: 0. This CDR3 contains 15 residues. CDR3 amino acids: CASSQEGQGTDTQYF. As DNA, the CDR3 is TGTGCCAGCAGCCAAGAGGGACAGGGCACAGATACGCAGTATTTT.

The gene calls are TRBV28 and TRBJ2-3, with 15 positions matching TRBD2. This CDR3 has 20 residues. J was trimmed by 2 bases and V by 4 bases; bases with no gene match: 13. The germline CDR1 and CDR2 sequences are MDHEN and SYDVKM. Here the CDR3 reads CASSSLGGLAGGLDTDTQYF. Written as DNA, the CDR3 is TGTGCCAGCAGTTCCCTAGGGGGACTAGCGGGAGGCCTAGACACAGATACGCAGTATTTT. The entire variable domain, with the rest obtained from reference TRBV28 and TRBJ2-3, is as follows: DVKVTQSSRYLVKRTGEKVFLECVQDMDHENMFWYRQDPGLGLRLIYFSYDVKMKEKGDIPEGYSVSREKKERFSLILESASTNQTSMYLCASSSLGGLAGGLDTDTQYFGPGTRLTVL.

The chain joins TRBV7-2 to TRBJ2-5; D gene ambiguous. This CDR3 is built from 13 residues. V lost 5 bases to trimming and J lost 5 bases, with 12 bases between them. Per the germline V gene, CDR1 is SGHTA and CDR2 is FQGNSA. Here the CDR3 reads CASSLAARETQYF. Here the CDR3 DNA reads TGTGCCAGCAGCCTTGCGGCGAGGGAGACCCAGTACTTC. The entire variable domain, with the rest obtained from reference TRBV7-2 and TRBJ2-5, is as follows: GAGVSQSPSNKVTEKGKDVELRCDPISGHTALYWYRQSLGQGLEFLIYFQGNSAPDKSGLPSDRFSAERTGGSVSTLTIQRTQQEDSAVYLCASSLAARETQYFGPGTRLLVL.

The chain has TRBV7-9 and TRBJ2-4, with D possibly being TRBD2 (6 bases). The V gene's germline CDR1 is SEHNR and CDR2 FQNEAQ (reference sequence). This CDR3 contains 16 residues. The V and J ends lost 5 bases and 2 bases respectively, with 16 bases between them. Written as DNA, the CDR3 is TGTGCCAGCAGCCCACGCCGGGGGACGACCAAAAACATTCAGTACTTC. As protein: CASSPRRGTTKNIQYF.

CDR3 in amino acids: CASRPRGGSNQPQHF. CDR3 nucleotide sequence: TGTGCCAGCAGGCCTAGGGGAGGTAGCAATCAGCCCCAGCATTTT. J is TRBJ1-5 and V is TRBV6-5, with D tentatively TRBD1 (5 bases). Between the trimmed V and J ends, which lost 6 bases and 0 bases, there was a span of 12 bases. The CDR3 contains 15 residues. Germline-derived CDR1 and CDR2 are MNHEY and SVGAGI.

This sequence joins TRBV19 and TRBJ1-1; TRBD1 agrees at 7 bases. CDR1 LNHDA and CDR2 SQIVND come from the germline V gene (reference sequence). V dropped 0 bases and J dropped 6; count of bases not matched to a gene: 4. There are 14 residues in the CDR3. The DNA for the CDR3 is TGTGCCAGTAGTATAGATGGCAGGGGGTCTGAAGCTTTCTTT. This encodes CASSIDGRGSEAFF.

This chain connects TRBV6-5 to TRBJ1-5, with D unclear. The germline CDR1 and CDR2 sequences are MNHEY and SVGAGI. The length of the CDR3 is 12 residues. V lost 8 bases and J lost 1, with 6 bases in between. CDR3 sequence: CASGPSNQPQHF. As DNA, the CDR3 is TGTGCCAGCGGCCCCAGCAATCAGCCCCAGCATTTT.

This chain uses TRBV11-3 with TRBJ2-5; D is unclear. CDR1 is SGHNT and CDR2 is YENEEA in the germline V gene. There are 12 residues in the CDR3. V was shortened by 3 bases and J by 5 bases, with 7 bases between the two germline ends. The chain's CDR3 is CASSFMGETQYF. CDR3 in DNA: TGTGCCAGCAGCTTCATGGGGGAGACCCAGTACTTC.

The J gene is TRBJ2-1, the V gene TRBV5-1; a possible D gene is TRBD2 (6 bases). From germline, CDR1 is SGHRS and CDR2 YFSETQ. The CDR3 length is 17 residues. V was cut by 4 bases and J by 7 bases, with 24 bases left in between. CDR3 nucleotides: TGCGCCAGCAGCCCCCCCGGGGCTAGCGAGCTTCAGAATGAGCAGTTCTTC. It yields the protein CASSPPGASELQNEQFF. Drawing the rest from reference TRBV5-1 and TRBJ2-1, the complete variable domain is KAGVTQTPRYLIKTRGQQVTLSCSPISGHRSVSWYQQTPGQGLQFLFEYFSETQRNKGNFPGRFSGRQFSNSRSEMNVSTLELGDSALYLCASSPPGASELQNEQFFGPGTRLTVL.

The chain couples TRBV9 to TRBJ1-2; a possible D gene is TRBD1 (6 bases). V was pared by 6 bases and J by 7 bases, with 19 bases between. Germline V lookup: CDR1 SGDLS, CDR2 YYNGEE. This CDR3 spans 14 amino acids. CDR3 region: CASNPGGLITGYTF. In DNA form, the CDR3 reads TGTGCCAGCAACCCTGGGGGCTTAATAACTGGCTACACCTTC. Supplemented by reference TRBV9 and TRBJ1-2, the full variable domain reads DSGVTQTPKHLITATGQRVTLRCSPRSGDLSVYWYQQSLDQGLQFLIQYYNGEERAKGNILERFSAQQFPDLHSELNLSSLELGDSALYFCASNPGGLITGYTFGSGTRLTVV.

The CDR3 spells CASSQTVGANVLTF. The CDR3 coding sequence is TGTGCCAGCAGCCAGACAGTTGGGGCCAACGTCCTGACTTTC. This chain links TRBV11-2 with TRBJ2-6; maybe TRBD1 (5 bases). The CDR3 covers 14 residues. V dropped 5 bases and J dropped 3 bases, with 8 bases sitting between them. Germline-derived CDR1 and CDR2 are SGHAT and FQNNGV.

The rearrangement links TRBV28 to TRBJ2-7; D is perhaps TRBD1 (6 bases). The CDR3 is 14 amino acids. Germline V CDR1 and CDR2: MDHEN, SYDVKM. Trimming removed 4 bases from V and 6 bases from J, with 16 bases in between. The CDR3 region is CASSSTTGRGEQYF. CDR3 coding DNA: TGTGCCAGCAGTTCAACGACAGGTAGGGGCGAGCAGTACTTC.

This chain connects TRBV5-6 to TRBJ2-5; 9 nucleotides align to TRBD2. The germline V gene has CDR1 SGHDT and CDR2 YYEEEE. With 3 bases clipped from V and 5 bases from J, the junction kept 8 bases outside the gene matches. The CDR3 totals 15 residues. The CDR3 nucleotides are TGTGCCAGCAGCTCTGCGACTAGCGGCGGGGAGACCCAGTACTTC. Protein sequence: CASSSATSGGETQYF.

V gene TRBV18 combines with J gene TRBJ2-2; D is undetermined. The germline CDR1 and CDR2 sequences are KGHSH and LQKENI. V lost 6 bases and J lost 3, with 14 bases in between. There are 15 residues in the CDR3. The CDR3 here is CASSRRELDTGELFF. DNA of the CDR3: TGTGCCAGCTCCCGACGTGAACTCGACACCGGGGAGCTGTTTTTT.

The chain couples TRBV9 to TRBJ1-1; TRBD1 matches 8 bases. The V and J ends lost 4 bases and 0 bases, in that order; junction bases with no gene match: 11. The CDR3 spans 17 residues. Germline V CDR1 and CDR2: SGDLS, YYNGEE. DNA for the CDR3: TGTGCCAGCAGCCCGATCGGGACAGGATTCATGAACACTGAAGCTTTCTTT. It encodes CASSPIGTGFMNTEAFF.

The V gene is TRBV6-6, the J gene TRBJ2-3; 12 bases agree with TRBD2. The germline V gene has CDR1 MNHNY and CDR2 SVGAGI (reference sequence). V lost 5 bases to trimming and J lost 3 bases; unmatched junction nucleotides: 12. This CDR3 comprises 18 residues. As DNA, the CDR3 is TGTGCCAGCAGTCCCCCGGGGCTAGCGGGGGGGCCAACAGATACGCAGTATTTT. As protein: CASSPPGLAGGPTDTQYF.

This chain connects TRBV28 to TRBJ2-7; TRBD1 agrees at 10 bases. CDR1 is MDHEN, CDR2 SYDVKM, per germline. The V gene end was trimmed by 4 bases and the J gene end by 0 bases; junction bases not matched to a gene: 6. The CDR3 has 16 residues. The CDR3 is CASSWLGTGVSYEQYF. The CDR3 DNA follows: TGTGCCAGCAGTTGGTTAGGGACAGGGGTCTCCTACGAGCAGTACTTC.

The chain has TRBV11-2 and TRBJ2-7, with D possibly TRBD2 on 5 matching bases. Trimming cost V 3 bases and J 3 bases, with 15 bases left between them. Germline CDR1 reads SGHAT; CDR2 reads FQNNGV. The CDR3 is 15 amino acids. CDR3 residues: CASSLGRQDYYEQYF. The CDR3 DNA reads TGTGCCAGCAGCTTGGGGAGACAAGATTACTACGAGCAGTACTTC.

In nucleotides, the CDR3 is TGTGCCAGCAGGACTCGACAGCCTGGCACCGGGGAGCTGTTTTTT. This sequence encodes CASRTRQPGTGELFF. This chain links TRBV27 with TRBJ2-2; maybe TRBD1 (5 bases). From germline, CDR1 is MNHEY and CDR2 SMNVEV (reference sequence). The V end was cut by 6 bases, the J end by 4 bases, with 15 bases between. CDR3 length: 15 residues.